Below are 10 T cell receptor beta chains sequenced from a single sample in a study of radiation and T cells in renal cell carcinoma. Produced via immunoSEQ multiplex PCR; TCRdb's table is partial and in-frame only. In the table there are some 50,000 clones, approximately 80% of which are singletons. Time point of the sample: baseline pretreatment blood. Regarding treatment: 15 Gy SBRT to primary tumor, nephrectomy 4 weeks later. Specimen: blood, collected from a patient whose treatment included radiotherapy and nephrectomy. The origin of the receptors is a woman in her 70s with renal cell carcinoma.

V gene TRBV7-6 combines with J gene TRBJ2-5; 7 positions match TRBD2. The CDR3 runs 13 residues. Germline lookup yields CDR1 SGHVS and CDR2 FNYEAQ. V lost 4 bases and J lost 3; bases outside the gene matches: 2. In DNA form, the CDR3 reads TGTGCCAGCAGCTCTCTAGCGGAAGAGACCCAGTACTTC. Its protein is CASSSLAEETQYF.

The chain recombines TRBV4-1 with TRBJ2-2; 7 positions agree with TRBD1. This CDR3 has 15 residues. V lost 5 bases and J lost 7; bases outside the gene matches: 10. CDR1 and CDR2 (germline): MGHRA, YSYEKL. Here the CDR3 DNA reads TGCGCCAGCAGCAGCTACAGGGGCGCAGGCGGGGAGCTGTTTTTT. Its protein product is CASSSYRGAGGELFF.

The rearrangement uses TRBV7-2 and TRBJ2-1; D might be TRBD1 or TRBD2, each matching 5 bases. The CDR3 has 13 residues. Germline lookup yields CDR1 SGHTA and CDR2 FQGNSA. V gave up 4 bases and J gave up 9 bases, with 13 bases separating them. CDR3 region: CASSWGTPGEQFF. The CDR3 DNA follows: TGTGCCAGCAGCTGGGGGACCCCCGGTGAGCAGTTCTTC.

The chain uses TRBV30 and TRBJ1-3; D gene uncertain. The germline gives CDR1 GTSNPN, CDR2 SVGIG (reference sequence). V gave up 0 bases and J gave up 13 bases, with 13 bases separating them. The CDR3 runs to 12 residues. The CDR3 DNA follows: TGTGCCTGGAGTGTAATGTCACAGAGGATATATTTT. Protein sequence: CAWSVMSQRIYF. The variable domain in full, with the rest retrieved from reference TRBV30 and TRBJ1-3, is SQTIHQWPATLVQPVGSPLSLECTVEGTSNPNLYWYRQAAGRGLQLLFYSVGIGQISSEVPQNLSASRPQDRQFILSSKKLLLSDSGFYLCAWSVMSQRIYFGEGSWLTVV.

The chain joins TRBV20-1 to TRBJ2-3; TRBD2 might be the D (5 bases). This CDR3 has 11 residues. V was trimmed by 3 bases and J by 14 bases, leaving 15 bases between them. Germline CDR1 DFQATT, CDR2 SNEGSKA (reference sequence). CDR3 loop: CSASDYPALYF. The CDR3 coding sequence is TGCAGTGCTAGTGACTACCCCGCCCTGTATTTT.

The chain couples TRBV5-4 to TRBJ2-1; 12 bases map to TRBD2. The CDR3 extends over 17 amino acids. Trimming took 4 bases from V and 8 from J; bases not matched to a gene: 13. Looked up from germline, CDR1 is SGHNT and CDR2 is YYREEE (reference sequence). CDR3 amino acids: CASSPGSLAGGPHEQFF. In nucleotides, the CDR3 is TGTGCCAGCAGCCCCGGAAGCCTAGCGGGGGGGCCCCATGAGCAGTTCTTC. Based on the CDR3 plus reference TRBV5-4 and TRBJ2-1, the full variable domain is ETGVTQSPTHLIKTRGQQVTLRCSSQSGHNTVSWYQQALGQGPQFIFQYYREEENGRGNFPPRFSGLQFPNYSSELNVNALELDDSALYLCASSPGSLAGGPHEQFFGPGTRLTVL.

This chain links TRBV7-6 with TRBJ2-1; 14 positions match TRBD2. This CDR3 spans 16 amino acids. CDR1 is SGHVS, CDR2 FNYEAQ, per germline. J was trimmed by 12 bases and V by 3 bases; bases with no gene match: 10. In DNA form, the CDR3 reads TGTGCCAGCAGCTTGGGTGGGACTAGCGGGAGAGGGACGCAGTTCTTC. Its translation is CASSLGGTSGRGTQFF.

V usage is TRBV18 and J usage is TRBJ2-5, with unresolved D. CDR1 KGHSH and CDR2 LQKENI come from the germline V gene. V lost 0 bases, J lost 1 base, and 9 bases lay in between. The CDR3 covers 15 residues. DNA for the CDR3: TGTGCCAGCTCACCACCGGGCCTGCTCCAAGAGACCCAGTACTTC. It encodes CASSPPGLLQETQYF.

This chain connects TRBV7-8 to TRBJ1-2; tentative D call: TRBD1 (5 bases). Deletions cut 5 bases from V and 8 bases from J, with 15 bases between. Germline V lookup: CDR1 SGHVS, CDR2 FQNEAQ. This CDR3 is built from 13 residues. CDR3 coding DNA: TGTGCCAGCAGCCAGGGCCCCGCAGGGGGCTACACCTTC. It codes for CASSQGPAGGYTF. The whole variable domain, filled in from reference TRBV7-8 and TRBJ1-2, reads GAGVSQSPRYKVAKRGQDVALRCDPISGHVSLFWYQQALGQGPEFLTYFQNEAQLDKSGLPSDRFFAERPEGSVSTLKIQRTQQEDSAVYLCASSQGPAGGYTFGSGTRLTVV.

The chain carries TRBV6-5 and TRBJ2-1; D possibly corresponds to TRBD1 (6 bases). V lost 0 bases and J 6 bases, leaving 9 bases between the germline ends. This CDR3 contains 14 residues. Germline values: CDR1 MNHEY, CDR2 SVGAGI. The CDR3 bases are TGTGCCAGCAGTTACTCTGGGGGCGGCAATGAGCAGTTCTTC. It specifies CASSYSGGGNEQFF.